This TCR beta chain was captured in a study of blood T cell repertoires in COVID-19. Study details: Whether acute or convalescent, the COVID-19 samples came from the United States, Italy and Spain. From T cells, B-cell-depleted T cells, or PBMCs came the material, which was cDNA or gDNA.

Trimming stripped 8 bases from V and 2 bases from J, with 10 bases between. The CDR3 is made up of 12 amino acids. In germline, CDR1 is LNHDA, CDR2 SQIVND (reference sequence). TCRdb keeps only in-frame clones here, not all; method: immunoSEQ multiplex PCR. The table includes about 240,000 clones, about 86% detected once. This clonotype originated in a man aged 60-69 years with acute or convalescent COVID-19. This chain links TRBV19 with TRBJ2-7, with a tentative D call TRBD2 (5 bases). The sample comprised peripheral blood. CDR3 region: CASSHGTYEQYF. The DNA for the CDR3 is TGTGCCAGTTCGCACGGGACCTACGAGCAGTACTTC.